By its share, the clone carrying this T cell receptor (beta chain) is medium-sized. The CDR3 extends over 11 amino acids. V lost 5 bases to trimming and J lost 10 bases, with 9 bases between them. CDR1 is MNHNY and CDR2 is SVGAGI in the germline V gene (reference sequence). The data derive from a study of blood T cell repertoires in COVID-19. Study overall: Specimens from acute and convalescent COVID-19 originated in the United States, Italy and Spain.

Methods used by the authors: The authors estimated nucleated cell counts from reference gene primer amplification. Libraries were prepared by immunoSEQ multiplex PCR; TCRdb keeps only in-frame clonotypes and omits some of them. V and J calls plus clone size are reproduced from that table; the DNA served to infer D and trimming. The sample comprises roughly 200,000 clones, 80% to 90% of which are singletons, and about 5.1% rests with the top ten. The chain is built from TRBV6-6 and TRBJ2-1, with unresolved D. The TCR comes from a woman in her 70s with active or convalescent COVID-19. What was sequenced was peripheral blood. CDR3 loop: CASSRELEQFF. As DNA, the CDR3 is TGTGCCAGCAGTCGTGAGTTAGAGCAGTTCTTC.